The TCR beta chain under discussion was sequenced for a study of CD8+ T cells in alopecia areata (dated by TCRdb to about 2018). Regarding the study in general: Treated patients were enrolled in an open-label pilot trial of oral tofacitinib, 5 to 10 mg twice daily, for moderate-to-severe alopecia areata. Patients received tofacitinib for 6 to 18 months and were then followed off drug for 6 months to check for delayed response and recurrence. The study used high-throughput TCRbeta sequencing to examine T cell clonal expansion in alopecia areata, in both the C3H/HeJ mouse model and human patients. On the human side, TCRbeta sequencing was run on scalp tissue and on sorted CD4+ and CD8+ peripheral blood T cells from healthy controls and from alopecia areata patients with either patchy or totalis/universalis disease. Tofacitinib-treated patients had biopsies at baseline and at 4 and 24 weeks of treatment, with a later scalp biopsy in several patients. Scalp clonality was compared across normal scalp (n=4), patchy alopecia areata scalp (n=8), and alopecia totalis/universalis scalp (n=8). The RNA source kit depended on sample type: the PAXgene miRNA kit for fixed scalp, the miRNeasy kit for PBMCs, and the RNeasy kit for mouse skin. Amplification of TCRbeta CDR3 regions was done by immunoSEQ multiplex PCR using 35 Vbeta forward primers and 13 Jbeta reverse primers. Beyond this particular receptor, the publication reports: Unlike mouse skin, which is dominated by gammadelta T cells, normal human skin has resident alphabeta T cells that are also sequenced, and this complicates analysis of the scalp TCR repertoire. Shared TCR sequences between patients were less evident than in mice, which may be partly attributable to HLA diversity in the patient population. Compared with normal scalp, lesional scalp, particularly in alopecia totalis/universalis, had higher clonality and more expanded CD8+ clones, which suggests antigenic drive.

Regarding this clone: Its antigen is unknown. No per-base quality is available; no much larger clone lies one base away.

Library generation was performed with the immunoSEQ multiplex PCR assay. To provide template for TCR sequencing, every sample had RNA extracted and reverse transcribed into cDNA. SuperScript III was used to make first-strand cDNA, primed with a 2:1 mix of oligo-dT and random hexamers. Amplification bias was assessed with a synthetic immune receptor repertoire, and residual bias was removed computationally. The paper's data handling went like this. Raw reads were preprocessed for error removal, and CDR3 was defined according to IMGT conventions as running from the conserved cysteine to phenylalanine. Clonality was computed by normalizing Shannon entropy by log2 of the number of productive unique TCRs and subtracting the result from 1. Whether scalp clones were CD4 or CD8 was inferred by matching scalp TCRbeta sequences against CD4 and CD8 repertoires sorted from blood. TCRdb stores this immuneACCESS table with in-frame sequences only. Part of the clones is absent; in the studies checked, under half of the shortfall reflects unresolved V genes, and no reason is known for the rest. V and J calls and clone size are those listed in that table; D and trimming were worked out from the DNA. This sample lists over 85,000 clones; around two fifths were detected once. About 0.79% of the sample belongs to the ten largest clones.

Lesional scalp punch biopsies and peripheral blood were collected from alopecia areata patients. After PBMCs were isolated by density centrifugation and stained for CD3, CD4 and CD8, a FACSAria was used to sort CD4+ and CD8+ T cells. From the cysteine up to the phenylalanine, the CDR3 has a length of 13 residues. The CDR3 DNA has 39 bases and is translated from base 1. V lost 5 bases and J lost 5 bases; the stretch between them is 15 bases long. In the germline V gene, CDR1 corresponds to SQVTM and CDR2 to ANQGSEA. This receptor was taken from a human donor with alopecia areata. The chain joins TRBV29-1 to TRBJ2-5; the D gene remains uncertain. The sequenced sample was CD4+ T cells sorted from blood. The base sequence is TGCAGCGTTTCTAAGACTTTCCAGGAGACCCAGTACTTC. It codes for CSVSKTFQETQYF.